This TCR beta chain was captured in a study of monozygotic twins with inflammatory bowel disease. Germline V CDR1 and CDR2: SQVTM, ANQGSEA. This CDR3 contains 12 residues. Per individual sample, eight separate reactions were used to make cDNA. TCRdb re-analyzed the 5' RACE reads; it lists each CDR3 protein once, without DNA. The sample table sets out 300,000 to 400,000 distinct CDR3 sequences. The sequenced material came from blood. This TCR derives from a human donor with ulcerative colitis or Crohn's disease, or a healthy co-twin of an affected twin (not recorded which). The chain has TRBV29-1 and TRBJ2-4; TCRdb selects TRBD1, and the lack of DNA leaves this call unchecked. The CDR3 loop is CSVVGQGNIQYF.